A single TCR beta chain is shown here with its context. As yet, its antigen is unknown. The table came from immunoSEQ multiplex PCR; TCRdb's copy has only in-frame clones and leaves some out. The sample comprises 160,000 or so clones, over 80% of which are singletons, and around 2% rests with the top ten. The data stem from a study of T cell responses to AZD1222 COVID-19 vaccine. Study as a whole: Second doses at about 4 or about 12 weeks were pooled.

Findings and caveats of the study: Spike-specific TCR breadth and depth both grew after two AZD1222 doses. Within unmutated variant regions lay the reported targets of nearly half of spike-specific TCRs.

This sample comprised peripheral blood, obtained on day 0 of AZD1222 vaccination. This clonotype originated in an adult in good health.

The CDR3 region is CASSESSGPYEQYF. CDR3 nucleotides: TGCGCCAGCAGTGAGTCTTCAGGGCCGTACGAGCAGTACTTC. The genes are TRBV10-1 and TRBJ2-7, with D possibly matching TRBD1 (5 bases). Germline assignment: CDR1 WNHNN and CDR2 SYGVQD (reference sequence). Trimming removed 0 bases at V and 4 bases at J, with 10 bases between. This CDR3 region has 14 residues.